Described below is a single T cell receptor beta chain sequence and its context. V shed 1 base, J shed 5 bases, and the junction held 6 bases outside the gene matches. Germline loops: CDR1 DFQATT, CDR2 SNEGSKA (reference sequence). The CDR3 contains 16 residues. The sample comes from a study of CD8 T cells in Susac syndrome. Random hexamers primed reverse transcription of 0.5 to 1 ug RNA. TCRdb called the immunoSEQ multiplex PCR reads again in MiXCR, with one record for every CDR3 protein. The profile covers a few hundred thousand distinct CDR3 sequences, with 85% appearing a single time and roughly 0.21% taken by the ten largest.

The chain employs TRBV20-1 and TRBJ2-5; 14 bases line up with TRBD2. Sequenced input: CD8+ T cells from PBMCs. This clonotype was obtained from a human donor with multiple sclerosis. CDR3 in amino acids: CSARGGLAGVTETQYF. CDR3 bases: TGCAGTGCTAGAGGGGGACTAGCGGGAGTTACCGAGACCCAGTACTTC.